Listed below are T cell receptor beta chains from one sample, sequenced in a study of early T cells in non-severe SARS-CoV-2 infection. TCRdb ran MiXCR on the 5' RACE reads and lists one entry per CDR3 protein. The sample carries tens of thousands of distinct CDR3 sequences, around 15% recorded once. The sequencing input was whole blood. All receptors derive from an adult who was a healthcare worker with PCR-confirmed SARS-CoV-2 infection or an uninfected control (not recorded which). The CDR3 runs from the conserved cysteine through the conserved F or W. D genes are given only for firm matches. Not all rows give a size; the values are once, few, many and, for expanded clones, a class.

v_gene	abundance	d_gene	j_gene	CDR3nt	CDR3aa
TRBV12-3/TRBV12-4	many	NA	TRBJ1-2	TGTGCCACCAACCCTCGGCGGGGCTACACCTTC	CATNPRRGYTF
TRBV20-1	few	NA	TRBJ1-2	TGCAGTGCTAACAGGGACTATGGCTACACCTTC	CSANRDYGYTF
TRBV4-1	NA	TRBD2	TRBJ2-3	TGCGCCAGCAGCCTGAATCCGGGACTAGGCACAGATACGCAGTATTTT	CASSLNPGLGTDTQYF
TRBV20-1	many	NA	TRBJ2-1	TGCAGTGCTAGTGATCCGAAACGGAACAATGAGCAGTTCTTC	CSASDPKRNNEQFF
TRBV7-8	NA	NA	TRBJ2-6	TGTGCCAGCGGAGTCCTCTCTGGGGCCAACGTCCTGACTTTC	CASGVLSGANVLTF
TRBV12-3/TRBV12-4	few	NA	TRBJ1-1	TGTGCCAGCAGCTTTCGGGGGAACACTGAAGCTTTCTTT	CASSFRGNTEAFF
TRBV13	few	NA	TRBJ2-6	TGTGCCAGCAGCTTAGCGCTCAGCCCAGTGGGCCTCTCTGGGGCCAACGTCCTGACTTTC	CASSLALSPVGLSGANVLTF
TRBV6-6	many	NA	TRBJ1-1	TGTGCCAGCACCCTTTCGACAGGTAGCACTGAAGCTTTCTTT	CASTLSTGSTEAFF
TRBV7-9	NA	NA	TRBJ1-4	TGTGCCAGCGCTCTGGGGATGGGTGAAAAACTGTTTTTT	CASALGMGEKLFF
TRBV20-1	NA	TRBD1	TRBJ2-1	TGCAGTGCCCTACAGGGGGCCCACAATGAGCAGTTCTTC	CSALQGAHNEQFF
TRBV7-9	many	TRBD2	TRBJ2-3	TGTGCCAGCAGCTTAGTATCCACTAGCGGGAGATCGGCAGATACGCAGTATTTT	CASSLVSTSGRSADTQYF
TRBV12-3/TRBV12-4	NA	NA	TRBJ1-2	TGTGCCAGCAGTTTAGCGGGGGATGGCTACACCTTC	CASSLAGDGYTF
TRBV12-3/TRBV12-4	many	NA	TRBJ2-5	TGTGCCAGCACCCCCAGACGGCAGAAAGAGACCCAGTACTTC	CASTPRRQKETQYF
TRBV5-8	few	NA	TRBJ2-2	TGTGCCAGCAGCCTGGAACTAGATTCAGCCGGGGAGCTGTTTTTT	CASSLELDSAGELFF
TRBV6-1	many	NA	TRBJ2-5	TGTGCCAGCGCCCGGCAGGGGACGGAGACCCAGTACTTC	CASARQGTETQYF
TRBV9	NA	NA	TRBJ1-1	TGTGCCAGCAGCCCGCTGCGGGAGGAAGGGGGCACTGAAGCTTTCTTT	CASSPLREEGGTEAFF
TRBV20-1	NA	NA	TRBJ1-5	TGCAGTGCTGGGATCGGGGCAGGGAGAAATCAGCCCCAGCATTTT	CSAGIGAGRNQPQHF
TRBV9	NA	TRBD2	TRBJ2-4	TGTGCCAGCAGCGAGGGACTAGTCAGGGACATTCAGTACTTC	CASSEGLVRDIQYF
TRBV5-5	many	TRBD2	TRBJ2-3	TGTGCCAGCAGCTTGTTTACTAGCGGGAGGACAGATACGCAGTATTTT	CASSLFTSGRTDTQYF
TRBV2	many	NA	TRBJ1-5	TGTGCCAGCCACACCGACAGCAATCAGCCCCAGCATTTT	CASHTDSNQPQHF
TRBV7-2	NA	NA	TRBJ2-1	TGTGCCAGCAGCCTGGGGGGGCAGGGGCCTGGAAATGAGCAGTTCTTC	CASSLGGQGPGNEQFF
TRBV6-5	many	NA	TRBJ1-4	TGTGCCAGCAGTTACTCAGGCGGTAATGAAAAACTGTTTTTT	CASSYSGGNEKLFF
TRBV2	NA	NA	TRBJ1-1	TGTGCCAGCAGGGGGGATGTGGGGCGAAGCATGAACACTGAAGCTTTCTTT	CASRGDVGRSMNTEAFF
TRBV6-5	NA	TRBD2	TRBJ2-3	TGTGCCAGCAGTCGGGACTACACAGATACGCAGTATTTT	CASSRDYTDTQYF
TRBV7-8	many	NA	TRBJ2-1	TGTGCCAGCAGTCGAGACTCCTACAATGAGCAGTTCTTC	CASSRDSYNEQFF
TRBV12-3/TRBV12-4	few	TRBD1	TRBJ1-3	TGTGCCAGCGGTGACAGGGGGCCTGGAAACACCATATATTTT	CASGDRGPGNTIYF
TRBV28	few	TRBD1	TRBJ1-1	TGTGCCAGCAACGATATAGGGGGCACGCTGAACACTGAAGCTTTCTTT	CASNDIGGTLNTEAFF
TRBV12-3/TRBV12-4	NA	NA	TRBJ2-3	TGTGCCAGCCGCCCGGAACGACTTAGCACAGATACGCAGTATTTT	CASRPERLSTDTQYF
TRBV2	few	TRBD1	TRBJ2-3	TGTGCCAGCAGTGATCACCGGCGGACAGGGTTGCCAGATACGCAGTATTTT	CASSDHRRTGLPDTQYF
TRBV20-1	many	NA	TRBJ2-7	TGCAGTGCGAGGAAGAACTCCTACGAGCAGTACTTC	CSARKNSYEQYF
TRBV5-1	many	NA	TRBJ2-5	TGCGCCAGCAGCATAAGGGGCAGGGAGACCCAGTACTTC	CASSIRGRETQYF
TRBV11-2	few	NA	TRBJ2-5	TGTGCCAGCAGCTTACAGTCCAGGGCGGAGACCCAGTACTTC	CASSLQSRAETQYF
TRBV5-1	NA	TRBD1	TRBJ1-1	TGCGCCAGCAGCGGTGGGACAGGGGGGAACACTGAAGCTTTCTTT	CASSGGTGGNTEAFF
TRBV2	many	TRBD2	TRBJ2-4	TGTGCCAGCACTGGCTGGGGGACTAGCGGGAGGGCGTTAGCCAAAAACATTCAGTACTTC	CASTGWGTSGRALAKNIQYF
TRBV11-3	few	NA	TRBJ1-2	TGTGCCAGCAGCTTATACAGTGGTCCCCTCTATGGCTACACCTTC	CASSLYSGPLYGYTF
TRBV5-6	few	NA	TRBJ1-2	TGTGCCAGCAGCTTCTTCAGGGGTCTGCTCTATGGCTACACCTTC	CASSFFRGLLYGYTF
TRBV29-1	NA	TRBD1	TRBJ2-3	TGCAGCGTTGAAGAAACAGGGGGTAGGACAGATACGCAGTATTTT	CSVEETGGRTDTQYF
TRBV12-3/TRBV12-4	few	TRBD1	TRBJ1-2	TGTGCCAGCAGTCGGCCCAACAGGGGGAACTATGGCTACACCTTC	CASSRPNRGNYGYTF
TRBV6-1	few	NA	TRBJ2-7	TGTGCCAGCAGTGAAGTAGGTTGGGGTCGAAGGGGTAACAACGAGCAGTACTTC	CASSEVGWGRRGNNEQYF
TRBV5-1	few	NA	TRBJ1-1	TGCGCCAGCAGCTTGAATTCTGAAGCTTTCTTT	CASSLNSEAFF
TRBV30	few	TRBD1	TRBJ2-7	TGTGCCTGGAGTTTACCTTACAGGGGTTACGAGCAGTACTTC	CAWSLPYRGYEQYF
TRBV29-1	NA	NA	TRBJ2-6	TGCAGCGTTGGACCGCTCTCTGGGGCCAACGTCCTGACTTTC	CSVGPLSGANVLTF
TRBV29-1	few	NA	TRBJ1-1	TGCAGCGTGAACACGGTAATATCTGAAGCTTTCTTT	CSVNTVISEAFF
TRBV2	many	NA	TRBJ2-3	TGTGCCAGGTCTCGGGGAGTCACAGATACGCAGTATTTT	CARSRGVTDTQYF
TRBV27	NA	TRBD1	TRBJ2-3	TGTGCCAGCAGTCCCCCGGACAGGGGGCTCCCAACGCAGTATTTT	CASSPPDRGLPTQYF